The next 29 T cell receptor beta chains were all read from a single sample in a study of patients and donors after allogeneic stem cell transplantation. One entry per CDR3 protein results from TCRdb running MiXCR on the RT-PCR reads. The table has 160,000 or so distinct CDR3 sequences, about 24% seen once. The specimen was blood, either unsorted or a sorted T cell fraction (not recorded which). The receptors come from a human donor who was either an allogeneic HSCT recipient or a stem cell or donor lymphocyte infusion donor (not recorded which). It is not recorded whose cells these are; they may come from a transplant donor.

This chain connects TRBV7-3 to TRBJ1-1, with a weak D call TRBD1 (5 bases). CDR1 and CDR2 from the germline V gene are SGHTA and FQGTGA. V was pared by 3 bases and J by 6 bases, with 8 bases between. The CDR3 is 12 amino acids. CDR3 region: CASSLGGPEAFF. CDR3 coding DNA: TGTGCCAGCAGCTTGGGGGGACCTGAAGCTTTCTTT.

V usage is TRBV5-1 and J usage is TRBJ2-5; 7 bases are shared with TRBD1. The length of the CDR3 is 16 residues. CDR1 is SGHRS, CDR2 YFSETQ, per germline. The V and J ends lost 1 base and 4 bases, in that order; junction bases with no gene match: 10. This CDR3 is CASSLNSGSGGETQYF. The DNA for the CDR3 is TGCGCCAGCAGCTTGAATTCGGGATCAGGGGGAGAGACCCAGTACTTC.

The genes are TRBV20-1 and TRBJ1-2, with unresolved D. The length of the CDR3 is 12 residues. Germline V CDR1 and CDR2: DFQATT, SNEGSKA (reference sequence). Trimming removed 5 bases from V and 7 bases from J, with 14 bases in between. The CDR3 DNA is TGCAGTGCTGTCCAGTCCGCCACTGGCTACACCTTC. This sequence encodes CSAVQSATGYTF.

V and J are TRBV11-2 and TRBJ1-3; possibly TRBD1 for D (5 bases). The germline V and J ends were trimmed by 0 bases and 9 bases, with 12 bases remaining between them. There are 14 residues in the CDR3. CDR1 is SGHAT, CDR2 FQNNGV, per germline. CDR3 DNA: TGTGCCAGCAGCTTAGATCCCCACGGGGGCACCATATATTTT. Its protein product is CASSLDPHGGTIYF.

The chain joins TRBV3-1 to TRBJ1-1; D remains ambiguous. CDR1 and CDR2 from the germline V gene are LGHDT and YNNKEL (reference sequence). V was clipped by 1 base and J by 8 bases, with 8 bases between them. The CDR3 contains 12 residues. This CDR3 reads CASSQVVGEAFF. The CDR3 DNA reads TGTGCCAGCAGCCAAGTGGTGGGGGAAGCTTTCTTT.

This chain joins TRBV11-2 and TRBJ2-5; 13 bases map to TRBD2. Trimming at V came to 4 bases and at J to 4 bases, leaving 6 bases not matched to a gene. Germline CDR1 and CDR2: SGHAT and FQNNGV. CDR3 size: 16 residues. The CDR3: CASSYTSGGALETQYF. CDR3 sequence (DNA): TGTGCCAGCAGCTACACTAGCGGGGGGGCCCTAGAGACCCAGTACTTC.

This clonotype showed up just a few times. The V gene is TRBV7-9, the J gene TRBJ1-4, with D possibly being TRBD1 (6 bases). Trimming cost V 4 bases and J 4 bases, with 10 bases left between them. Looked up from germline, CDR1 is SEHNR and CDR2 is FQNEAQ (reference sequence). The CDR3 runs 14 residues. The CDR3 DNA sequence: TGTGCCAGCAGCTCCGGACAGAGTAATGAAAAACTGTTTTTT. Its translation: CASSSGQSNEKLFF.

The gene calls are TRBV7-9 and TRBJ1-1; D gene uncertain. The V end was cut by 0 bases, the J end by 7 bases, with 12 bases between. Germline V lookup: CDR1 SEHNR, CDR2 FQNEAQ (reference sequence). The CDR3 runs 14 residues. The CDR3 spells CASSLARTDVEAFF. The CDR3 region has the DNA TGTGCCAGCAGCTTAGCGCGGACTGATGTTGAAGCTTTCTTT.

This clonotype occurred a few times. CDR3: CASTPGYGNYGYTF. CDR3 DNA sequence: TGTGCCAGCACCCCAGGGTACGGGAACTATGGCTACACCTTC. The genes are TRBV6-1 and TRBJ1-2, with TRBD1 as a possible D gene (5 bases). The germline V gene encodes CDR1 MNHNS and CDR2 SASEGT. Trimming took 7 bases from V and 2 from J, leaving 14 bases between them. The CDR3 totals 14 residues.

The DNA of the CDR3 is TGTGCCAGCAGTGAATACGGCAGGATAGGGGAAAACTATGGCTACACCTTC. It specifies CASSEYGRIGENYGYTF. This chain links TRBV6-1 with TRBJ1-2, with D perhaps matching TRBD1 (5 bases). The germline V gene has CDR1 MNHNS and CDR2 SASEGT. The CDR3 runs 17 residues. V lost 2 bases to trimming and J lost 2 bases, with 18 bases between them.

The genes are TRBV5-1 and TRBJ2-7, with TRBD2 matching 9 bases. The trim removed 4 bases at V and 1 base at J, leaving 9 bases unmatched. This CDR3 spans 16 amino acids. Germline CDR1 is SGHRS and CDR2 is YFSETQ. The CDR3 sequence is CASSGNPGLASYEQYF. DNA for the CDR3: TGCGCCAGCAGCGGAAACCCGGGACTAGCTTCCTACGAGCAGTACTTC.

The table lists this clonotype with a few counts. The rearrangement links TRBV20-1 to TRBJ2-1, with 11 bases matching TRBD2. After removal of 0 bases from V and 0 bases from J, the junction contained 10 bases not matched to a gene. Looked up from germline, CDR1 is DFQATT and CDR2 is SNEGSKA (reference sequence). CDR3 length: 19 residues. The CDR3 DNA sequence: TGCAGTGCTAGAGATTGGCTAGCGGGAGGACGCAGCTCCTACAATGAGCAGTTCTTC. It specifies CSARDWLAGGRSSYNEQFF.

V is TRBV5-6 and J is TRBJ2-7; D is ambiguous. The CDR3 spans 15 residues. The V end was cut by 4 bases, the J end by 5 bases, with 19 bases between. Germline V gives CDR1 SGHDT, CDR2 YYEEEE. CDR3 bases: TGTGCCAGCAGCCCCACCCGTTGGGGAAGCCACGAGCAGTACTTC. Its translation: CASSPTRWGSHEQYF.

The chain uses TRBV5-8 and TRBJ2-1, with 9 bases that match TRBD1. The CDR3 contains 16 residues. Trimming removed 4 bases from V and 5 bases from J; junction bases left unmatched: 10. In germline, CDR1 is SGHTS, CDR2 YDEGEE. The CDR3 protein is CASSGQRQGGHNEQFF. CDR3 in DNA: TGTGCCAGCAGCGGGCAGCGACAGGGGGGCCACAATGAGCAGTTCTTC.

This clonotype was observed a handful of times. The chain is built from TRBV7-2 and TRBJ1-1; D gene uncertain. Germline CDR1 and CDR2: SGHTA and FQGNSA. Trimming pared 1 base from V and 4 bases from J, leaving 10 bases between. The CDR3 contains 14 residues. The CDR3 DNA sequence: TGTGCCAGCAGCTTAGTTTCGATTTCCACTGAAGCTTTCTTT. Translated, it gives CASSLVSISTEAFF.

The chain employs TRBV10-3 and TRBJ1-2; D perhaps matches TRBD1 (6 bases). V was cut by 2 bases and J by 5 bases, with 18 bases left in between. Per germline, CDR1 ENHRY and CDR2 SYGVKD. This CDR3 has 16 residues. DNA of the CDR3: TGTGCCATCAGTGAGCGCTCACGGACAGTGGGATATGGCTACACCTTC. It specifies CAISERSRTVGYGYTF.

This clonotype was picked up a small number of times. The CDR3, as DNA: TGTGCCAGCAGTCTGACGGCGACAGGAAACTATGGCTACACCTTC. Its protein is CASSLTATGNYGYTF. The V and J genes are TRBV7-2 and TRBJ1-2; perhaps TRBD1 as D (6 bases). The germline V gene has CDR1 SGHTA and CDR2 FQGNSA. V lost 6 bases and J lost 2, with 16 bases in between. The CDR3 totals 15 residues.

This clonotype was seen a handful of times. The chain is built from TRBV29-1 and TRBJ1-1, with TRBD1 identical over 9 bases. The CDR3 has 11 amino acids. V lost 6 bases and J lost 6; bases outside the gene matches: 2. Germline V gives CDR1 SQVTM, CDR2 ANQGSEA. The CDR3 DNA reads TGCAGCGTCACAGGGGGCCCTGAAGCTTTCTTT. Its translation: CSVTGGPEAFF.

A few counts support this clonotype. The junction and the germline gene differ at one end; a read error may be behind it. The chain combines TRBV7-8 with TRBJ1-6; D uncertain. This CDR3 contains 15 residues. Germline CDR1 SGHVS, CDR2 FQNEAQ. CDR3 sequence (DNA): TGTGCCAGCAGATTAGGCAGGATCGATAATTCACCCCTCCACTTT. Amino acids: CASRLGRIDNSPLHF.

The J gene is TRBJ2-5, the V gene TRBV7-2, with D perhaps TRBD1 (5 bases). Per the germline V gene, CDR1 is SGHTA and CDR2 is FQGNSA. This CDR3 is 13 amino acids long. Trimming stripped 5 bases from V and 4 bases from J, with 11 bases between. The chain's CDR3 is CASSRTRAETQYF. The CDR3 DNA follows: TGTGCCAGCAGCCGGACACGCGCAGAGACCCAGTACTTC.

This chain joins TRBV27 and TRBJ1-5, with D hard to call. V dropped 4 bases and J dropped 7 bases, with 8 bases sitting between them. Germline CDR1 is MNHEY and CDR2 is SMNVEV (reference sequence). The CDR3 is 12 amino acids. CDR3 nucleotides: TGTGCCAGCAGTTCGGTAGGCCAGCCCCAGCATTTT. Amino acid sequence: CASSSVGQPQHF.

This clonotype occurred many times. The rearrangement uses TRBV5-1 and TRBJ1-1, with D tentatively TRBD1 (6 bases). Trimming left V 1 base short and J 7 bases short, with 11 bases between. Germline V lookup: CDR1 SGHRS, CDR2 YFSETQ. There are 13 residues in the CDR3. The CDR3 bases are TGCGCCAGCAGCTTGCCCACAGGGCGTGAAGCTTTCTTT. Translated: CASSLPTGREAFF.

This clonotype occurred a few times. CDR3 sequence reads: CSARDGISNTGELFF. The CDR3 nucleotides are TGCAGTGCTAGAGATGGCATCTCGAACACCGGGGAGCTGTTTTTT. This rearrangement joins TRBV20-1 to TRBJ2-2, with D uncertain. This CDR3 contains 15 residues. Germline CDR1 reads DFQATT; CDR2 reads SNEGSKA (reference sequence). V lost 0 bases, J lost 0 bases, and 8 bases lay in between.

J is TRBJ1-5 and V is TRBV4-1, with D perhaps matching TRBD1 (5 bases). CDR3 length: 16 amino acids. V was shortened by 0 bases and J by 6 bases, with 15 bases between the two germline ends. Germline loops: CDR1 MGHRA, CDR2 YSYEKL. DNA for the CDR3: TGCGCCAGCAGCCAAGATACAAGGGGATTGAGTCAGCCCCAGCATTTT. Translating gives CASSQDTRGLSQPQHF.

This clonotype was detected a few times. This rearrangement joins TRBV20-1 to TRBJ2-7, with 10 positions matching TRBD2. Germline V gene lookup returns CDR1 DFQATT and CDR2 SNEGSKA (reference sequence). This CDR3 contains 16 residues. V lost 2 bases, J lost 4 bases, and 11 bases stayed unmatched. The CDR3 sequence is CSARQVELAGMYEQYF. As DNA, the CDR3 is TGCAGTGCTAGACAAGTAGAACTAGCGGGGATGTACGAGCAGTACTTC.

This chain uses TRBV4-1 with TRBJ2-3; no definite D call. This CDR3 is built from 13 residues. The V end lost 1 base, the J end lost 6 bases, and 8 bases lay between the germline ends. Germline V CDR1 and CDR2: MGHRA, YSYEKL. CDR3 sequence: CASSQGIGDTQYF. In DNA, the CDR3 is TGCGCCAGCAGCCAAGGCATAGGTGATACGCAGTATTTT.

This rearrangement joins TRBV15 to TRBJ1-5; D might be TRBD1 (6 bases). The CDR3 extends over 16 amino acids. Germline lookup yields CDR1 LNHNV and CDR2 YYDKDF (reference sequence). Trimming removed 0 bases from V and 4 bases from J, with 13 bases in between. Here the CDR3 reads CATSRDLTGLNQPQHF. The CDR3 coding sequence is TGTGCCACCAGCAGAGATTTAACAGGGTTGAATCAGCCCCAGCATTTT.

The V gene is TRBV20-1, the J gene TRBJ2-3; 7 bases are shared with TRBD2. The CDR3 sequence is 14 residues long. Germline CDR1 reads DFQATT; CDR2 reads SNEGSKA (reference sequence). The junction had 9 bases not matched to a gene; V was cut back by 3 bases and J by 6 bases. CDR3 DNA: TGCAGTGCTAGCCCTACCGCGGGAGCGGATACGCAGTATTTT. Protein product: CSASPTAGADTQYF.

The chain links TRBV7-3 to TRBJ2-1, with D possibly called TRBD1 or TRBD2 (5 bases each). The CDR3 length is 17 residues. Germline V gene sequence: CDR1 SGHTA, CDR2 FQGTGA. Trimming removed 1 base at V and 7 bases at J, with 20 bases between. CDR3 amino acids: CASSLRGINPRINEQFF. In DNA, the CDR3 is TGTGCCAGCAGCTTAAGGGGGATAAACCCGAGGATTAATGAGCAGTTCTTC.